This T cell receptor (beta chain) was sequenced for a study of cytotoxic CD8 clonotypes in ibrutinib-treated CLL. Study conclusions and caveats: Before falling back toward baseline at progression, clonality had risen at the time of ibrutinib response. Once treatment began, public clonotypes, which were uncommon, contracted or stayed stable. Starting clonality was above that of age-matched healthy donors and tracked circulating CD8+ T-cell counts.

The assay was immunoSEQ multiplex PCR, and TCRdb's table has in-frame clones only and misses some. The table records some 200,000 clones, 65% to 80% of them present only once. On this clone: Its matching antigen is unknown.

Germline lookup yields CDR1 GTSNPN and CDR2 SVGIG (reference sequence). V gave up 2 bases and J gave up 5 bases, with 18 bases separating them. The CDR3 has 15 amino acids. The genes are TRBV30 and TRBJ1-2, with a tentative D call TRBD1 (5 bases). This receptor was identified in a human donor with chronic lymphocytic leukemia. Sequenced here: PBMCs, sampled after 12 months of ibrutinib treatment. For the CDR3, the DNA is TGTGCCTGGAGTCGCGTTGACAGTGGAATTTATGGCTACACCTTC. It specifies CAWSRVDSGIYGYTF.